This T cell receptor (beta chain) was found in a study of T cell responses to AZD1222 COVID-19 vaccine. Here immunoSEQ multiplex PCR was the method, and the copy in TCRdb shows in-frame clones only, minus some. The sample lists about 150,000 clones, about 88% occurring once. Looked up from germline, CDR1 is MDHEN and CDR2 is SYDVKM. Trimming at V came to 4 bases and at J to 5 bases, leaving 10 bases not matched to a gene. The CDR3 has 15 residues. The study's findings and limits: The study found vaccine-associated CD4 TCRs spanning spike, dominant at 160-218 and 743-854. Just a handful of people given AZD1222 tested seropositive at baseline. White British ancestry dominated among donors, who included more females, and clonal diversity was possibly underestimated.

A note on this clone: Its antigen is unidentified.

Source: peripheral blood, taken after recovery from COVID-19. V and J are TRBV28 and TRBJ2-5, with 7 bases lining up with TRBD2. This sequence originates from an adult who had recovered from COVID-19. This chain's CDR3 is CASSSPGGSRETQYF. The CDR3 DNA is TGTGCCAGCAGTTCCCCCGGGGGGTCCAGGGAGACCCAGTACTTC.